Presented here are 15 T cell receptor beta chains from one specimen sequenced in a study of Ad26.COV2.S vaccination and SARS-CoV-2 variants. Only in-frame clones appear in the TCRdb table, and some are missing; sequencing was by immunoSEQ multiplex PCR. The sample carries around 320,000 clones, about nine tenths recorded once. Treatment meaning: roughly 19 received Ad26.COV2.S at low or high dose, single or two shots; about 5 received placebo; per-sample allocation not given. After the first vaccine or placebo injection, samples were drawn on day 63. Sequences were derived from peripheral blood, sampled in a trial of Ad26.COV2.S vaccine versus placebo. These receptors originate from a person aged 18-60 years who received the Ad26.COV2.S COVID-19 vaccine or a placebo.

The chain uses TRBV9 and TRBJ1-2; D not resolved. The CDR3 extends over 15 amino acids. CDR1 is SGDLS and CDR2 is YYNGEE in the germline V gene. The V and J ends lost 2 bases and 7 bases respectively, with 18 bases between them. The CDR3 DNA is TGTGCCAGCAGCGTCGGCCCAGAGGTGTTTTTTGGCTACACCTTC. It specifies CASSVGPEVFFGYTF.

The chain employs TRBV9 and TRBJ1-5; a possible D gene is TRBD1 (5 bases). Germline loops: CDR1 SGDLS, CDR2 YYNGEE. The CDR3 runs 13 residues. V gave up 7 bases and J gave up 5 bases, with 13 bases separating them. CDR3 in amino acids: CASSEGLDQPQHF. DNA of the CDR3: TGTGCCAGCTCTGAGGGGCTAGATCAGCCCCAGCATTTT.

The chain employs TRBV23-1 and TRBJ1-2; no clear D gene. TRBV23-1 is recorded as an ORF, its role being uncertain. V lost 8 bases, J lost 5 bases, and 15 bases lay in between. CDR3 length: 13 amino acids. For the CDR3, the DNA is TGCGCCAGCCTAGTAAAAGTCCGGTATGGCTACACCTTC. Translation gives CASLVKVRYGYTF.

The chain is built from TRBV7-9 and TRBJ2-5, with 9 bases fitting TRBD1. The CDR3 is 15 amino acids. With V trimmed by 4 bases and J by 4 bases, 7 bases remained unmatched. Looked up from germline, CDR1 is SEHNR and CDR2 is FQNEAQ (reference sequence). CDR3 coding DNA: TGTGCCAGCAGCTCCCCCGGGACAGGGAGAGAGACCCAGTACTTC. The encoded protein is CASSSPGTGRETQYF.

This clone was counted a single time. V is TRBV27 and J is TRBJ2-5, with a possible D match to TRBD2 (6 bases). Trimming took off 2 bases at V and 1 base at J, with 14 bases between the two ends. The CDR3 spans 16 residues. Germline V gene lookup returns CDR1 MNHEY and CDR2 SMNVEV (reference sequence). In DNA, the CDR3 is TGTGCCAGCAGTTTAAAACCTGCGGGGATCCAAGAGACCCAGTACTTC. Protein: CASSLKPAGIQETQYF.

V gene TRBV19 combines with J gene TRBJ1-2; a possible D gene is TRBD1 (5 bases). Germline loops: CDR1 LNHDA, CDR2 SQIVND (reference sequence). V lost 4 bases and J lost 5, with 20 bases in between. The CDR3 is 16 residues long. The chain's CDR3 is CASSTRPAGRYYGYTF. CDR3 sequence (DNA): TGTGCCAGTAGTACCCGTCCGGCAGGGCGTTATTATGGCTACACCTTC. The whole variable domain, filled in from reference TRBV19 and TRBJ1-2, reads DGGITQSPKYLFRKEGQNVTLSCEQNLNHDAMYWYRQDPGQGLRLIYYSQIVNDFQKGDIAEGYSVSREKKESFPLTVTSAQKNPTAFYLCASSTRPAGRYYGYTFGSGTRLTVV.

This clone was seen only once. The CDR3 sequence is CASSKGTGSIYEQYF. As DNA, the CDR3 is TGTGCCAGTAGTAAGGGGACAGGGTCTATCTACGAGCAGTACTTC. The chain has TRBV19 and TRBJ2-7, with 9 bases aligning to TRBD1. The CDR3 consists of 15 residues. V trimming: 4 bases; J trimming: 3 bases; junction bases outside the gene matches: 7. Per germline, CDR1 LNHDA and CDR2 SQIVND (reference sequence).

The V gene is TRBV4-3, the J gene TRBJ2-1, with D perhaps TRBD2 (6 bases). Trimming removed 0 bases at V and 8 bases at J, with 17 bases between. Germline V lookup: CDR1 LGHNA, CDR2 YSLEER. The CDR3 runs to 16 residues. The CDR3 reads CASSQDRAFAGYEQFF. The CDR3 DNA sequence: TGCGCCAGCAGCCAAGATCGGGCATTCGCGGGGTATGAGCAGTTCTTC.

J is TRBJ1-5 and V is TRBV21-1; the table's TRBD1 call for D was not verified on the DNA. TRBV21-1 is a pseudogene locus. The CDR3 runs to 12 residues. The CDR3 coding sequence is TGTGCCAGCACAGGGGGAAATCAGCCCCAGCATTTT. This codes for CASTGGNQPQHF.

This chain connects TRBV4-3 to TRBJ1-5, with no clear D. CDR3 length equals 15 residues. The V end lost 2 bases, the J end lost 2 bases, and 10 bases lay between the germline ends. CDR1 and CDR2 from the germline V gene are LGHNA and YSLEER. CDR3 sequence reads: CASSQLLGGNQPQHF. The CDR3 DNA sequence: TGCGCCAGCAGCCAATTGCTGGGTGGCAATCAGCCCCAGCATTTT.

The chain carries TRBV25-1 and TRBJ1-5; unclear D gene. V lost 3 bases and J 2 bases, leaving 11 bases between the germline ends. Germline lookup yields CDR1 MGHDK and CDR2 SYGVNS. This CDR3 has 15 amino acids. The CDR3 sequence: CASSESGIGNQPQHF. CDR3 bases: TGTGCCAGCAGTGAGTCAGGCATAGGCAATCAGCCCCAGCATTTT.

This sequence joins TRBV7-9 and TRBJ1-5; D gene ambiguous. Germline assignment: CDR1 SEHNR and CDR2 FQNEAQ (reference sequence). This CDR3 has 16 residues. Trimming pared 4 bases from V and 2 bases from J, leaving 15 bases between. The CDR3 loop reads CASSYLGRRGNQPQHF. For the CDR3, the DNA is TGTGCCAGCAGCTATTTAGGGAGAAGGGGCAATCAGCCCCAGCATTTT.

The gene calls are TRBV3-1 (or the pseudogene TRBV3-2) and TRBJ1-2; D gene ambiguous. From germline, CDR1 is LGHDT and CDR2 YNNKEL (reference sequence). V was clipped by 2 bases and J by 3 bases, with 7 bases between them. CDR3 length: 13 amino acids. CDR3 sequence reads: CASSQTYYYGYTF. DNA of the CDR3: TGTGCCAGCAGCCAAACTTACTACTATGGCTACACCTTC.

The chain combines TRBV27 with TRBJ2-5, with 7 positions matching TRBD2. This CDR3 has 14 residues. The germline V gene has CDR1 MNHEY and CDR2 SMNVEV (reference sequence). The ends lost 1 base at V and 5 bases at J; junction bases unmatched: 4. Written as DNA, the CDR3 is TGTGCCAGCAGTTTATTGGGTAGCGGGGAGACCCAGTACTTC. Amino acid sequence: CASSLLGSGETQYF.

The chain carries TRBV27 and TRBJ2-1; D uncertain. Trimming stripped 10 bases from V and 9 bases from J, with 13 bases between. CDR3 length: 11 amino acids. From germline, CDR1 is MNHEY and CDR2 SMNVEV (reference sequence). The CDR3 protein is CATETPFEQFF. For the CDR3, the DNA is TGTGCCACGGAGACCCCTTTTGAGCAGTTCTTC.